This T cell receptor beta chain is from a study of PD-1 blockade in classical Hodgkin lymphoma. Each patient experienced a relapse that followed autologous stem cell transplantation, and brentuximab vedotin exposure varied. The data were produced by immunoSEQ multiplex PCR, yet TCRdb's version contains in-frame clones alone and is incomplete. The sample shows about 110,000 clones, about nine tenths of them seen only once. Trimming removed 2 bases at V and 5 bases at J, with 15 bases between. The CDR3 is made up of 15 amino acids. Germline V gene data show CDR1 as SGHTA and CDR2 as FQGNSA. The sample consisted of peripheral blood mononuclear cells (PBMCs), taken before the second cycle of nivolumab. This sequence originates from a human donor with classical Hodgkin lymphoma. The chain is built from TRBV7-2 and TRBJ1-1; D is unclear. The CDR3 DNA sequence: TGTGCCAGCAGCTTATTACGGGGAGTGGGAACTGAAGCTTTCTTT. Protein product: CASSLLRGVGTEAFF.